These T cell receptor beta chains were read from a single sample in a study of OX40 agonist ivuxolimab in advanced cancers. The method was immunoSEQ multiplex PCR; TCRdb's version includes in-frame clones alone and lacks a portion of them. The table has 40,000 to 55,000 clones, around four fifths seen once; the top ten hold approximately 20%. Material: CD4+ or CD8+ T cells sorted from blood, obtained in a trial of the OX40 agonist ivuxolimab. The receptors were gathered from an adult with an advanced solid tumor such as melanoma, head and neck, liver or kidney cancer. Both conserved end residues are part of each CDR3. The order of the fields is CDR3 DNA, CDR3 protein, clone size, V gene, J gene, D gene. The D gene is left open where the match is weak. Rows give clone size only sometimes, using once, few, many, or a class for an expanded clone.

CDR3 DNA: TGTGCCAGCAGCTTGTTATCTCAAGAGACCCAGTACTTC
CDR3 protein: CASSLLSQETQYF
clone size: .
V gene: TRBV5-4
J gene: TRBJ2-5
D gene: .

CDR3 DNA: TGTGCCAGCAGTCCACCCCCTAGCACAGATACGCAGTATTTT
CDR3 protein: CASSPPPSTDTQYF
clone size: once
V gene: TRBV9
J gene: TRBJ2-3
D gene: .

CDR3 DNA: TGTGCCAGCAGCTCCCCGGGACGGGGGGCGCGTGAAGCTTTCTTT
CDR3 protein: CASSSPGRGAREAFF
clone size: .
V gene: TRBV7-6
J gene: TRBJ1-1
D gene: .

CDR3 DNA: TGTGCCAGCAGCGGCAACCAGCCCCAGCATTTT
CDR3 protein: CASSGNQPQHF
clone size: .
V gene: TRBV28
J gene: TRBJ1-5
D gene: .

CDR3 DNA: TGCGCCAGCAGCCCACATGGGGCTGAAGCTTTCTTT
CDR3 protein: CASSPHGAEAFF
clone size: .
V gene: TRBV5-1
J gene: TRBJ1-1
D gene: .

CDR3 DNA: TGTGCCAGCAGCTTAGTGGGTAGCGGAACCGGCACAGATACGCAGTATTTT
CDR3 protein: CASSLVGSGTGTDTQYF
clone size: .
V gene: TRBV7-2
J gene: TRBJ2-3
D gene: .

CDR3 DNA: TGTGCCAGCAGTCTAGCGGGAGGGGCAGATACGCAGTATTTT
CDR3 protein: CASSLAGGADTQYF
clone size: .
V gene: TRBV6-5
J gene: TRBJ2-3
D gene: TRBD2

CDR3 DNA: TGTGCCAGCAGCCACCCCGGGTTAGCGGGATCGAGCCAAGAGACCCAGTACTTC
CDR3 protein: CASSHPGLAGSSQETQYF
clone size: .
V gene: TRBV13
J gene: TRBJ2-5
D gene: TRBD2

CDR3 DNA: TGCGCCAGCAGCCAATTCCCTAGGAGGGGCGAGGACACCATATATTTT
CDR3 protein: CASSQFPRRGEDTIYF
clone size: .
V gene: TRBV4-1
J gene: TRBJ1-3
D gene: .

CDR3 DNA: TGCGCCAGCCGATTATACCCGGGACAGGGGAACGAGCAGTACTTC
CDR3 protein: CASRLYPGQGNEQYF
clone size: .
V gene: TRBV5-1
J gene: TRBJ2-7
D gene: TRBD1

CDR3 DNA: TGTGCCAGTAGTATAAGGACAGGGGCTGATGGCTACACCTTC
CDR3 protein: CASSIRTGADGYTF
clone size: few
V gene: TRBV19
J gene: TRBJ1-2
D gene: TRBD1

CDR3 DNA: TGCAGCGTTCGGAGGAATCAGGGGGCGCCTGAGCAGTACTTC
CDR3 protein: CSVRRNQGAPEQYF
clone size: .
V gene: TRBV29-1
J gene: TRBJ2-7
D gene: TRBD1

CDR3 DNA: TGTGCCTTCAGCGTAGCCAAAAACATTCAGTACTTC
CDR3 protein: CAFSVAKNIQYF
clone size: few
V gene: TRBV30
J gene: TRBJ2-4
D gene: .

CDR3 DNA: TGTGCCAGCAGCCAAGATTCCGGGGCAGATACGCAGTATTTT
CDR3 protein: CASSQDSGADTQYF
clone size: .
V gene: TRBV14
J gene: TRBJ2-3
D gene: .

CDR3 DNA: TGTGCCAGCAGCCCGGGGGGAGGTTCAGATACGCAGTATTTT
CDR3 protein: CASSPGGGSDTQYF
clone size: .
V gene: TRBV7-6
J gene: TRBJ2-3
D gene: TRBD2

CDR3 DNA: TGTGCCAGCAGCTCCTTAGCGGGAGCCACTAGGAGCTCCTACAATGAGCAGTTCTTC
CDR3 protein: CASSSLAGATRSSYNEQFF
clone size: .
V gene: TRBV7-9
J gene: TRBJ2-1
D gene: TRBD2

CDR3 DNA: TGTGCCAGCAGTTTTTCAGGAGTTCACGGAAACACCATATATTTT
CDR3 protein: CASSFSGVHGNTIYF
clone size: few
V gene: TRBV27
J gene: TRBJ1-3
D gene: .

CDR3 DNA: TGTGCCAGCAGTTTTCGACAGGGCCTGTCCAAACTGTTTTTT
CDR3 protein: CASSFRQGLSKLFF
clone size: once
V gene: TRBV28
J gene: TRBJ1-4
D gene: TRBD1

CDR3 DNA: TGTGCCTGGACAAGGGGGGCATCTAATGAAAAACTGTTTTTT
CDR3 protein: CAWTRGASNEKLFF
clone size: once
V gene: TRBV30
J gene: TRBJ1-4
D gene: .

CDR3 DNA: TGTGCCAGCAGCTTAGTCGCCGGGACAGGGTACACCGGGGAGCTGTTTTTT
CDR3 protein: CASSLVAGTGYTGELFF
clone size: .
V gene: TRBV11-2
J gene: TRBJ2-2
D gene: TRBD1

CDR3 DNA: TGTGCCAGCAGTTTAGCGGCCTTGACTAGCGGAGCTTACAATGAGCAGTTCTTC
CDR3 protein: CASSLAALTSGAYNEQFF
clone size: .
V gene: TRBV27
J gene: TRBJ2-1
D gene: TRBD2

CDR3 DNA: TGTGCCACCAGCAGACCGCCCGGGGGTAATTCACCCCTCCACTTT
CDR3 protein: CATSRPPGGNSPLHF
clone size: few
V gene: TRBV15
J gene: TRBJ1-6
D gene: .

CDR3 DNA: TGTGCCACCAGCAGAGATCCCCACAGGGGATACACTGAAGCTTTCTTT
CDR3 protein: CATSRDPHRGYTEAFF
clone size: once
V gene: TRBV15
J gene: TRBJ1-1
D gene: TRBD1

CDR3 DNA: TGCGCCAGCAGCTTGGGGACAGGGGGCTACAATGAGCAGTTCTTC
CDR3 protein: CASSLGTGGYNEQFF
clone size: .
V gene: TRBV5-1
J gene: TRBJ2-1
D gene: TRBD1

CDR3 DNA: TGTGCCAGCTCACAGGGTCTAGCGTACATTCAGTACTTC
CDR3 protein: CASSQGLAYIQYF
clone size: .
V gene: TRBV18
J gene: TRBJ2-4
D gene: .

CDR3 DNA: TGCGCCAGCAGCTTGCAGGGAGGGATGAACACTGAAGCTTTCTTT
CDR3 protein: CASSLQGGMNTEAFF
clone size: .
V gene: TRBV5-1
J gene: TRBJ1-1
D gene: .

CDR3 DNA: TGTGCCACGGGACAGGGGCCCTACGAGCAGTACTTC
CDR3 protein: CATGQGPYEQYF
clone size: .
V gene: TRBV19
J gene: TRBJ2-7
D gene: TRBD1

CDR3 DNA: TGTGCCAGCAGTGAAGCGCGGTATGAGGGGACAGGAATCCAAGAGACCCAGTACTTC
CDR3 protein: CASSEARYEGTGIQETQYF
clone size: few
V gene: TRBV2
J gene: TRBJ2-5
D gene: TRBD1

CDR3 DNA: TGTGCCAGCTCCGGACAGGGCGGAGGGGATGAGCAGTTCTTC
CDR3 protein: CASSGQGGGDEQFF
clone size: .
V gene: TRBV18
J gene: TRBJ2-1
D gene: TRBD1

CDR3 DNA: TGTGCCAGTAGTATAGTGCTGAGCTCTGGAAACACCATATATTTT
CDR3 protein: CASSIVLSSGNTIYF
clone size: .
V gene: TRBV19
J gene: TRBJ1-3
D gene: .

CDR3 DNA: TGTGCCAGCAGTTACAACCAGGGGGCCCCTGAAGCTTTCTTT
CDR3 protein: CASSYNQGAPEAFF
clone size: .
V gene: TRBV6-5
J gene: TRBJ1-1
D gene: TRBD1

CDR3 DNA: TGTGCCAGCAGCTCCGGACTAGCGGGGCGGGCGAGCGAGCAGTACTTC
CDR3 protein: CASSSGLAGRASEQYF
clone size: .
V gene: TRBV7-9
J gene: TRBJ2-7
D gene: TRBD2

CDR3 DNA: TGTGCCAGCTCCGCCAGGGGAACTGGGGCCAACGTCCTGACTTTC
CDR3 protein: CASSARGTGANVLTF
clone size: .
V gene: TRBV11-2
J gene: TRBJ2-6
D gene: .

CDR3 DNA: TGCGCCAGCAGCTCCGCAGGGGGCTACAATGAGCAGTTCTTC
CDR3 protein: CASSSAGGYNEQFF
clone size: .
V gene: TRBV5-1
J gene: TRBJ2-1
D gene: TRBD1

CDR3 DNA: TGTGCCAGATATCAAGTCGCCCTCCACTTT
CDR3 protein: CARYQVALHF
clone size: .
V gene: TRBV6-8
J gene: TRBJ1-6
D gene: .

CDR3 DNA: TGTGCCAGCACGGTGGGACAGAACCAAGAGACCCAGTACTTC
CDR3 protein: CASTVGQNQETQYF
clone size: .
V gene: TRBV5-4
J gene: TRBJ2-5
D gene: TRBD1

CDR3 DNA: TGTGCCAGCAGTTTAAGTAGCGGCCTTGACTACGAGCAGTACTTC
CDR3 protein: CASSLSSGLDYEQYF
clone size: .
V gene: TRBV27
J gene: TRBJ2-7
D gene: .

CDR3 DNA: TGTGCCAGCAGTGACTCGCAGGGGGCAGATACGCAGTATTTT
CDR3 protein: CASSDSQGADTQYF
clone size: .
V gene: TRBV6-1
J gene: TRBJ2-3
D gene: TRBD1

CDR3 DNA: TGTGCCAGCAGCACTGCCGGGGACGGGGCCGGGGAGCTGTTTTTT
CDR3 protein: CASSTAGDGAGELFF
clone size: .
V gene: TRBV7-9
J gene: TRBJ2-2
D gene: .

CDR3 DNA: TGTGCCAGCATATCGCGGGAGGGGAGCTCCTACGAGCAGTACTTC
CDR3 protein: CASISREGSSYEQYF
clone size: .
V gene: TRBV28
J gene: TRBJ2-7
D gene: TRBD2

CDR3 DNA: TGTGCCAGCGGGTTCGGCGGGGAGCTGTTTTTT
CDR3 protein: CASGFGGELFF
clone size: once
V gene: TRBV5-4
J gene: TRBJ2-2
D gene: .

CDR3 DNA: TGTGCCGGCTCGGACAGGGTATACTACGAGCAGTACTTC
CDR3 protein: CAGSDRVYYEQYF
clone size: .
V gene: TRBV28
J gene: TRBJ2-7
D gene: TRBD1

CDR3 DNA: TGTGCCATCGATCACGGAGGGGAGGGATGGTCCTACGAGCAGTACTTC
CDR3 protein: CAIDHGGEGWSYEQYF
clone size: .
V gene: TRBV6-4
J gene: TRBJ2-7
D gene: TRBD2

CDR3 DNA: TGTGCCAGCAGTCCCTCCACAGGGTTTGAAGCTTTCTTT
CDR3 protein: CASSPSTGFEAFF
clone size: .
V gene: TRBV27
J gene: TRBJ1-1
D gene: .

CDR3 DNA: TGTGCCAGCAGTGGACGACGGACTGATTACAATGAGCAGTTCTTC
CDR3 protein: CASSGRRTDYNEQFF
clone size: .
V gene: TRBV6-1
J gene: TRBJ2-1
D gene: .